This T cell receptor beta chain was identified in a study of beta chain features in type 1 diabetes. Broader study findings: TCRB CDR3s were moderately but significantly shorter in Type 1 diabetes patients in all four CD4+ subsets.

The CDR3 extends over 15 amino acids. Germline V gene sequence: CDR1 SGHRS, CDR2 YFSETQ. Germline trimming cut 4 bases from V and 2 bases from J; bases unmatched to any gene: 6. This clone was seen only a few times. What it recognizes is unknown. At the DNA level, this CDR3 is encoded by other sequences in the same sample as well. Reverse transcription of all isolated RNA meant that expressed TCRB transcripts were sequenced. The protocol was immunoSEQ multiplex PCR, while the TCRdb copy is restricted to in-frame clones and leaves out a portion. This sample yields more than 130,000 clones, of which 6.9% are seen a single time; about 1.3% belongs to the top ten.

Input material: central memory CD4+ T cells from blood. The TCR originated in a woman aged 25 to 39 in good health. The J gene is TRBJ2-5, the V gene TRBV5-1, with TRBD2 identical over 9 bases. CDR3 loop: CASSPGTSLQETQYF. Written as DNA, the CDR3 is TGCGCCAGCAGCCCCGGGACTAGCCTTCAAGAGACCCAGTACTTC.